The rows below give T cell receptor beta chains drawn from one sample of a study of blood T cell repertoires in COVID-19. Sequencing was performed with immunoSEQ multiplex PCR; in TCRdb, only in-frame clones are kept and a portion is missing. The table shows some 64,000 clones, with over 75% occurring only once. The sample comprised peripheral blood. Every receptor here comes from a man between 60 and 75 years old with acute or convalescent COVID-19. Both conserved end residues are part of each CDR3. D genes are given only for firm matches.

V: TRBV5-1; D: TRBD2; CDR3: CASSLLVAGGHNEQFF
V: TRBV4-2; D: TRBD2; CDR3: CASSQELAGGPDTQYF
V: TRBV19; D: TRBD1; CDR3: CASSRYRDSSGNTIYF
V: TRBV4-2; D: -; CDR3: CASSQVGVEGGVEAFF
V: TRBV27; D: TRBD2; CDR3: CASSFSGRGSYNEQFF
V: TRBV15; D: TRBD1; CDR3: CATSRPQDRVDGYTF
V: TRBV27; D: TRBD1; CDR3: CASSLYQGAGFTEAFF
V: TRBV12-3/TRBV12-4; D: TRBD1; CDR3: CASSGQGDSPLHF
V: TRBV6-4; D: TRBD2; CDR3: CASSDEEREGPNEQFF
V: TRBV13; D: -; CDR3: CASSLGSRGTGELFF
V: TRBV5-5; D: TRBD1; CDR3: CASSLQPTGLTEAFF
V: TRBV7-9; D: -; CDR3: CASREQGSGSYEQYF
V: TRBV2; D: TRBD2; CDR3: CASAAGLGTGELFF
V: TRBV9; D: TRBD1; CDR3: CASSPGTGLGYGYTF
V: TRBV28; D: -; CDR3: CASSTPGQNTYEQYF
V: TRBV11-1; D: TRBD2; CDR3: CASSHSGSAYNEQFF
V: TRBV10-1; D: TRBD2; CDR3: CASSPPGRDTGELFF
V: TRBV25-1; D: TRBD2; CDR3: CASTPAGVRTGELFF
V: TRBV18; D: TRBD1; CDR3: CASSQGQGAARNGYTF
V: TRBV24-1; D: -; CDR3: CATSDPGNNYGYTF
V: TRBV6-6; D: -; CDR3: CASRGLLNEKLFF
V: TRBV7-2; D: TRBD2; CDR3: CASSLYTKSGRETQYF
V: TRBV28; D: TRBD2; CDR3: CASSSRLAGGGNEQFF
V: TRBV4-3; D: -; CDR3: CASSQDFAENTQYF
V: TRBV18; D: TRBD1; CDR3: CASSLRDRPSGNTIYF
V: TRBV28; D: -; CDR3: CASNPDRGFDEQYF
V: TRBV7-8; D: TRBD1; CDR3: CASSPTAGGETQYF
V: TRBV2; D: TRBD1; CDR3: CASSEGQGTDTQYF
V: TRBV5-5; D: -; CDR3: CASSLAEGRGWEQYF
V: TRBV25-1; D: -; CDR3: CASSPVTGGSGNTIYF
V: TRBV11-2; D: TRBD2; CDR3: CASTKITGLAGGEQYF
V: TRBV5-1; D: TRBD1; CDR3: CASRGQGGYTF
V: TRBV11-2; D: -; CDR3: CASSSFGRGEQYF
V: TRBV5-1; D: TRBD1; CDR3: CASSLEGQGAYEQYF
V: TRBV2; D: TRBD2; CDR3: CASSGLAGADTQYF
V: TRBV25-1; D: TRBD1; CDR3: CASLGTGGNYGYTF
V: TRBV7-2; D: TRBD1; CDR3: CASSLDRDSSYEQYF
V: TRBV4-2; D: TRBD2; CDR3: CASSQRLAAGYTDTQYF
V: TRBV6-5; D: -; CDR3: CASSYAFGHYYEQYF
V: TRBV6-2/TRBV6-3; D: -; CDR3: CASSDPPFRAGIDTEAFF
V: TRBV5-1; D: TRBD1; CDR3: CASNSLGTGGTDTQYF
V: TRBV19; D: TRBD2; CDR3: CASSTRTSGRDNNEQFF
V: TRBV18; D: -; CDR3: CASSPRVGNTIYF
V: TRBV14; D: TRBD1; CDR3: CASSYRGYEQYF
V: TRBV2; D: -; CDR3: CASSEGGTGNTIYF